This record covers a single TCR beta chain. Its antigen is still unknown. For CDR3 and TCR beta VDJ profiling, genomic DNA was the template used. One entry per CDR3 protein results from TCRdb running MiXCR on the reads. The profile shows 150,000 to 200,000 distinct CDR3 sequences, just under 65% of them singletons. With 3 bases removed from V and 0 bases from J, the gap between germline ends came to 15 bases. Germline values: CDR1 MGHDK, CDR2 SYGVNS. The CDR3 is 16 amino acids. The data derive from a study of CD8+CD57+ T cells in acquired aplastic anemia. Study in general: An average of about 3.4 ug of DNA was obtained from sorted CD4+ and CD8+ cells. An average of approximately 11 million reads for CD4+ cells was obtained from healthy donors. Study-level points and caveats: For CD8+ Simpson's diversity, patients and controls showed no significant difference. Patients shared approximately 30 CD8+ CDR3 sequences with controls.

This TCR derives from a human donor in good health. This sequence joins TRBV25-1 and TRBJ2-7; D unclear. Sequencing was done on a sample of sorted CD4+, CD8+, or CD8+CD57+ T cells (not recorded which) from PBMCs. This CDR3 reads CASSDISRQDSYEQYF. Written as DNA, the CDR3 is TGTGCCAGCAGTGATATCTCTCGGCAGGACTCCTACGAGCAGTACTTC.